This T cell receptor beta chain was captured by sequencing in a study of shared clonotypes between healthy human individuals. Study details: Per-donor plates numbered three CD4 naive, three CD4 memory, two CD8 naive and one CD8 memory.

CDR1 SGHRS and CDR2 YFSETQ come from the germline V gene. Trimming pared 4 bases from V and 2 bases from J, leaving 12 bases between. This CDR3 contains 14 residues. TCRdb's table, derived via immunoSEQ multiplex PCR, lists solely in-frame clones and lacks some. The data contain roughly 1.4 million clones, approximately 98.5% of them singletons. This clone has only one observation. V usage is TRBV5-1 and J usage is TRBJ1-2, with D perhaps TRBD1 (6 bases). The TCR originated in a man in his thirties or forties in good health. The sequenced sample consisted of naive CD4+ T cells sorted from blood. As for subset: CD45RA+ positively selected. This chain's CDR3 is CASSTDSENYGYTF. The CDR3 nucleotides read TGCGCCAGCAGCACGGACAGCGAGAACTATGGCTACACCTTC.